This T cell receptor beta chain was recorded in a study of T-cell memory formation after mild COVID-19 (TCRdb year 2021). About the study as a whole: TCR sequence clusters from the two donors were largely donor specific. The cohort was made up of two young adult volunteers, one female and one male, who were previously healthy. In two donors, T-cell clones that expanded and contracted after mild COVID-19 were followed by sequencing TCRalpha and TCRbeta repertoires longitudinally. The study at large found these results: Clones that contracted from day 15 to 85 showed balanced CD4/CD8 phenotypes, whereas a second wave of clones that expanded from day 15 to 37 leaned towards CD4+. SARS-CoV-2 specificity of the second-wave clones peaking on day 37 was not confirmed. Some responding clones were detected in pre-infection memory, which suggested that pre-existing cross-reactive memory T cells had joined the SARS-CoV-2 response. Contracting CD4+ clones turned up mainly in the CM and EM memory subsets, whereas EMRA was where CD8+ clones were enriched. The study covered only a couple of mild cases, and larger cohorts including severe cases with pre-infection samples were considered necessary.

Reads for this sample came from an Illumina NovaSeq 6000. TCRalpha and TCRbeta cDNA libraries were constructed by 5'RACE with constant-segment primers, with sample barcodes and unique molecular identifiers being introduced. Trizol reagent was used to extract RNA from every sample. The libraries were amplified in two PCR steps, and the second step added a second sample barcode and Illumina TruSeq adapters. The libraries were sequenced on an Illumina NovaSeq using 2 x 150 bp paired-end reads. On the study's bioinformatics: Demultiplexing of reads and collapsing into UMI-guided consensus sequences were performed with migec v1.2.7. With mixcr v2.1.11, UMI consensuses were aligned to TRA and TRB V and J templates and assembled into clonotypes. A clonotype was counted as expanded or contracted only if both edgeR and NoisET called the change significant, with noise models trained on biological replicates. For edgeR calls, the thresholds were a false discovery rate-adjusted p below 0.01 and a log2 fold-change of 1. PCA with hierarchical clustering of max-normalized trajectories of the 1000 most abundant clonotypes was used as exploratory dynamics analysis. The CD4 or CD8 phenotype of responding clones was assigned using the separately sequenced CD4+ and CD8+ repertoires. TCRdb reprocessing: public reads trimmed at Q25 with fastp, clones called with MiXCR, in-frame beta chains kept. For every CDR3 protein sequence, its rows merge into one entry that carries the most common genes and DNA. Here the V and J calls rest on TCRdb's processing, not on the authors' analysis. The sample table records just over 60,000 distinct CDR3 sequences; roughly 10% of these occur just once. The ten most abundant clones make up about 1.1% of the sample.

In regard to this clonotype: It has no known antigen specificity. No much larger clone exists at a distance of one base, and base qualities are not known.

V is clipped by 3 bases and J by 2 bases, and the sequence between their germline boundaries is 14 bases long. Per the germline V gene (reference sequence), SEHNR is the CDR1 and FQNEAQ is the CDR2. From the cysteine up to the valine, the CDR3 has a length of 15 residues. This entry keeps only the CDR3 DNA: 45 bases, framed from base 1. PBMCs were isolated by Ficoll-Paque density gradient centrifugation. Sequencing used PBMCs or a T cell subset sorted from them (not recorded which). The rearranged chain carries TRBV7-9 and TRBJ2-7; the D gene is not confidently resolved. This receptor was obtained from a man younger than 35 who had mild COVID-19 (a few samples of this study predate the infection). The sample titles of this study are shuffled in the database, so cell type and time point are left out; the donor was told from shared clones. The CDR3 in this case is CASSFGSLQTYEQYV. The nucleotide sequence is TGTGCCAGCAGCTTTGGGTCCTTACAGACCTACGAGCAGTACGTC.